The rows below give T cell receptor beta chains drawn from one sample of a study of blood T cell repertoires in COVID-19. The protocol was immunoSEQ multiplex PCR, while the TCRdb copy is restricted to in-frame clones and leaves out a portion. The repertoire consists of around 51,000 clones, with 70% to 90% occurring once and the leading ten covering 2.5% to 3%. Sequenced: peripheral blood. These receptor sequences come from a woman of 80 years or more with acute or convalescent COVID-19. CDR3s include the opening cysteine and the closing phenylalanine or tryptophan.

V	J	length	CDR3
TRBV3-1/TRBV3-2	TRBJ1-6	14	CASSQSQGNSPLHF
TRBV15	TRBJ2-1	16	CATSVGKGALYNEQFF
TRBV12-5	TRBJ1-3	17	CASGRGTGLSSGNTIYF
TRBV10-3	TRBJ1-1	14	CAISMGQGNTEAFF
TRBV15	TRBJ1-1	14	CATSRRETNTEAFF
TRBV7-9	TRBJ1-5	13	CASSEDGHQPQHF
TRBV19	TRBJ1-5	16	CASSIAGLGDNQPQHF
TRBV6-2/TRBV6-3	TRBJ1-2	16	CASSLTGQTLMSGYTF
TRBV4-1	TRBJ2-1	17	CASSQKTGRFSYNEQFF
TRBV5-1	TRBJ1-5	14	CASSPGDGDQPQHF
TRBV5-4	TRBJ2-1	15	CASSLSAGGMNEQFF
TRBV19	TRBJ2-1	16	CASSMRAGSGGNEQFF
TRBV3-1/TRBV3-2	TRBJ1-2	15	CASSQGGSLRGGYTF
TRBV2	TRBJ1-5	15	CASRELDTSNQPQHF
TRBV3-1/TRBV3-2	TRBJ1-1	15	CASTFGGHMNTEAFF
TRBV5-1	TRBJ1-1	16	CASSLGQGKINTEAFF
TRBV29-1	TRBJ2-1	15	CSVVPGTGAYNEQFF
TRBV30	TRBJ1-6	15	CAWSVGTGNNSPLHF
TRBV18	TRBJ2-3	14	CASSGLADTDTQYF
TRBV5-1	TRBJ1-2	13	CASSPTGDYGYTF
TRBV11-2	TRBJ2-4	14	CASSVDRTGNIQYF
TRBV29-1	TRBJ2-5	14	CSVPTRTEQETQYF
TRBV30	TRBJ1-2	13	CAWTSPPSYGYTF
TRBV20-1	TRBJ1-2	11	CSGGGSYGYTF
TRBV25-1	TRBJ2-1	15	CASSDLRTGLNEQFF
TRBV5-1	TRBJ2-2	16	CASSFPESADTGELFF
TRBV6-5	TRBJ1-2	14	CASSVGQGYYGYTF
TRBV3-1/TRBV3-2	TRBJ1-2	17	CASSPNRDRGANYGYTF
TRBV7-8	TRBJ1-1	15	CASSPRWGLGTEAFF
TRBV5-4	TRBJ2-3	13	CASSLDSGQPRDF
TRBV2	TRBJ2-2	14	CASSQAPNTGELFF
TRBV4-1	TRBJ1-3	11	CASSQGGTIYF
TRBV14	TRBJ2-7	14	CASSPDRALYEQYF
TRBV7-2	TRBJ1-2	14	CASSVGQGARGYTF
TRBV12-3/TRBV12-4	TRBJ2-5	11	CASRTQETQYF
TRBV5-1	TRBJ2-2	16	CASSRTSGGAAGELFF
TRBV6-5	TRBJ2-1	15	CASRTERGVPGEQFF
TRBV11-2	TRBJ1-1	13	CASSRDLNTEAFF
TRBV7-8	TRBJ2-2	13	CASRDRGTGELFF
TRBV14	TRBJ2-2	16	CASSPLQGPAAGELFF